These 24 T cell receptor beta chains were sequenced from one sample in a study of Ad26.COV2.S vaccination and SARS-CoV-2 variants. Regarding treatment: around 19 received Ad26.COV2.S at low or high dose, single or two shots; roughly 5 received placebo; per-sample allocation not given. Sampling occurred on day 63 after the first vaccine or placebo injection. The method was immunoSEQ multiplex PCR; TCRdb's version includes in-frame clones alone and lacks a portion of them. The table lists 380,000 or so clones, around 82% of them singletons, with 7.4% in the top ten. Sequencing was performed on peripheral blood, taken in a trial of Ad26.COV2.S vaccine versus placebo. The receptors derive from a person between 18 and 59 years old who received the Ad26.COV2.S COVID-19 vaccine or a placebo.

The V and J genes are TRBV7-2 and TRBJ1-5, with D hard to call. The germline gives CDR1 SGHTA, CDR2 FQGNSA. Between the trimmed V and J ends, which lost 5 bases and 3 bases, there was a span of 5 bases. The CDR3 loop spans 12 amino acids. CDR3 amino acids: CASSPFNQPQHF. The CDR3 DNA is TGTGCCAGCAGCCCATTCAATCAGCCCCAGCATTTT.

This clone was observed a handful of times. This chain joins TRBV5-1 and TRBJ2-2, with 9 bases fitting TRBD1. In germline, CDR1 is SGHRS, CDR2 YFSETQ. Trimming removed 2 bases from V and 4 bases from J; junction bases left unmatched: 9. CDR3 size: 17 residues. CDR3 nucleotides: TGCGCCAGCAGCTTAATCCCGGGACAGGGTAGCACCGGGGAGCTGTTTTTT. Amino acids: CASSLIPGQGSTGELFF.

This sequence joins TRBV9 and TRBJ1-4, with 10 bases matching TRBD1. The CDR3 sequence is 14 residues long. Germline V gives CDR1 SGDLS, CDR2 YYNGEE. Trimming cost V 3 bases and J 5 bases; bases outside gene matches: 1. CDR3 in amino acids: CASSAGQGNEKLFF. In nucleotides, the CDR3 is TGTGCCAGCAGCGCGGGACAGGGGAATGAAAAACTGTTTTTT.

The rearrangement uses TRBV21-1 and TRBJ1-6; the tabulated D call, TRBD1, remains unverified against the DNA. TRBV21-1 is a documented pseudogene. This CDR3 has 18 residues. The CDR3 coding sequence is TGTGCCAGCAGCAATGGGGGAGAAGACAGGATCAGGGATTCACCCCTCCACTTT. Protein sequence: CASSNGGEDRIRDSPLHF.

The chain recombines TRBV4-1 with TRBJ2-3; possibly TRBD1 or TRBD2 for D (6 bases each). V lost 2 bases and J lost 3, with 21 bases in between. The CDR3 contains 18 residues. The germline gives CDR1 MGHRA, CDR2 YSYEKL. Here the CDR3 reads CASSQLPPQGRMTDTQYF. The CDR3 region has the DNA TGCGCCAGCAGCCAACTCCCCCCTCAGGGGAGGATGACAGATACGCAGTATTTT.

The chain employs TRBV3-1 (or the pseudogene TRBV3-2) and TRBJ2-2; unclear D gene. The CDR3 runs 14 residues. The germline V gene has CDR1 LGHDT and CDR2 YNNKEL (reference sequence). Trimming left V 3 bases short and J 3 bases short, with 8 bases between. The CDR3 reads CASSQPSHTGELFF. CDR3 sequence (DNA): TGTGCCAGCAGCCAGCCTAGTCACACCGGGGAGCTGTTTTTT.

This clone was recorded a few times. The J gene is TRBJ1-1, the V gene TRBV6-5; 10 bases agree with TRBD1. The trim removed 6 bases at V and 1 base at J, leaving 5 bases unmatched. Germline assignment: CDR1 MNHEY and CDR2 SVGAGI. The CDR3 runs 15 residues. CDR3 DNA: TGTGCCAGCAGATGGGACAGGGGAGGGAACACTGAAGCTTTCTTT. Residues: CASRWDRGGNTEAFF.

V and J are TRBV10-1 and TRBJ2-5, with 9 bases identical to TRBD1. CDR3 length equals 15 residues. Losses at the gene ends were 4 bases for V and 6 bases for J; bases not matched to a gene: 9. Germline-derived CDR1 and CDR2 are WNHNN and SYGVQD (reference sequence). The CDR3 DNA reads TGCGCCAGCAGTGGCAACAGGGGGCGCGGAAAGACCCAGTACTTC. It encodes CASSGNRGRGKTQYF.

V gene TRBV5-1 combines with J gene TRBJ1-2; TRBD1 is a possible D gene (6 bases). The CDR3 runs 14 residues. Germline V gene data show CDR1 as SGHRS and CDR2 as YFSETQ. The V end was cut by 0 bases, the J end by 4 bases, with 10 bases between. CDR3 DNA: TGCGCCAGCAGCTTGGGGGGGCGCGGCTATGGCTACACCTTC. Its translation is CASSLGGRGYGYTF.

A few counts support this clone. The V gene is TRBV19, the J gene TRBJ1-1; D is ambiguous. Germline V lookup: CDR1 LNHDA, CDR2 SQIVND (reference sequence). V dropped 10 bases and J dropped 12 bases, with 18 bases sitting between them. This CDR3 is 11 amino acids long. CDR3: CATLAVTRTFF. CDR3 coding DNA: TGTGCCACCTTGGCGGTGACTAGAACTTTCTTT.

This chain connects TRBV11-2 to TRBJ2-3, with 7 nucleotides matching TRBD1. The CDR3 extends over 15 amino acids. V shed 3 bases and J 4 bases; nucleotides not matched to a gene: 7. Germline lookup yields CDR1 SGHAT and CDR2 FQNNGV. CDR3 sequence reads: CASSFVRGIPDTQYF. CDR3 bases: TGTGCCAGCAGCTTCGTCAGGGGGATCCCAGATACGCAGTATTTT. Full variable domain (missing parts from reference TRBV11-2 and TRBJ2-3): EAGVAQSPRYKIIEKRQSVAFWCNPISGHATLYWYQQILGQGPKLLIQFQNNGVVDDSQLPKDRFSAERLKGVDSTLKIQPAKLEDSAVYLCASSFVRGIPDTQYFGPGTRLTVL.

The CDR3 region is CASSLDGTGTVNQPQHF. The CDR3 DNA reads TGTGCCAGCAGCTTAGATGGGACCGGGACAGTCAATCAGCCCCAGCATTTT. V gene TRBV11-2 combines with J gene TRBJ1-5; TRBD1 matches at 7 bases. The V segment lost 0 bases and the J segment 3 bases; nucleotides outside the gene matches: 8. The germline V gene encodes CDR1 SGHAT and CDR2 FQNNGV. The CDR3 is 17 residues long.

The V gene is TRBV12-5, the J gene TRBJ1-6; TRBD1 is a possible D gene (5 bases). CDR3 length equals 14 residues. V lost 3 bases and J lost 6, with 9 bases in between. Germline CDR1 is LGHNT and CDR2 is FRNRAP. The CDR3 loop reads CASGLLQGNSPLHF. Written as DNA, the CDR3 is TGTGCTAGTGGTTTACTGCAGGGTAATTCACCCCTCCACTTT.

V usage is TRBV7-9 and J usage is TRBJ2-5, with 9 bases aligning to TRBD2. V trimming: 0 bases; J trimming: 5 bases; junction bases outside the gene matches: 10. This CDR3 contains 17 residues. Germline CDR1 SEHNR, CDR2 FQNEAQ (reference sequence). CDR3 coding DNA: TGTGCCAGCAGCTTAGCGCGATGGCGGGAGGGGAAGGAGACCCAGTACTTC. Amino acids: CASSLARWREGKETQYF.

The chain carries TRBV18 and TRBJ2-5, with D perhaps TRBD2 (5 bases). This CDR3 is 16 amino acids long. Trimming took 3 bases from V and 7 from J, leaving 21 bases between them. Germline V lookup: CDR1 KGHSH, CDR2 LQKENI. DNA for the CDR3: TGTGCCAGCTCACCGCCAACGGGAATTACCGGACGGACCCAGTACTTC. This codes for CASSPPTGITGRTQYF.

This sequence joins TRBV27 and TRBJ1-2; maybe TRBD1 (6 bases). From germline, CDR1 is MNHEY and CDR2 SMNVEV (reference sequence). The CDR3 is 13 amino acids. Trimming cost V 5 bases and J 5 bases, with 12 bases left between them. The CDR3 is CASSPQGEYGYTF. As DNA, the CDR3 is TGTGCCAGCAGTCCACAGGGAGAGTATGGCTACACCTTC.

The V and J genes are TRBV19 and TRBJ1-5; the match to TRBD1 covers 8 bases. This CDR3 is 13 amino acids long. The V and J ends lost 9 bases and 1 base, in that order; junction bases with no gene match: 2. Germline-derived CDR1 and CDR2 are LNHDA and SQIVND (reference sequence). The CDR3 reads CASGQGSNQPQHF. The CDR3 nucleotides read TGTGCCAGCGGACAGGGAAGCAATCAGCCCCAGCATTTT.

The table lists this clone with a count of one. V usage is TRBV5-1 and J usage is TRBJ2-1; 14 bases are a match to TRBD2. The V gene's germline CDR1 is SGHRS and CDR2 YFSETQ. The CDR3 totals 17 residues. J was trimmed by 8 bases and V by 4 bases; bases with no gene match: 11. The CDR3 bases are TGCGCCAGCAGCCTGGGGCGACTAGCGGGAGGGCCCGATGAGCAGTTCTTC. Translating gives CASSLGRLAGGPDEQFF.

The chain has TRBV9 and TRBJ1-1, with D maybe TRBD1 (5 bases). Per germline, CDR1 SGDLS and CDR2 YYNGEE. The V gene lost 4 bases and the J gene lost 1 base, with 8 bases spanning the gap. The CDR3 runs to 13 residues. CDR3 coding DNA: TGTGCCAGCAGCCAGGGAGAGAACACTGAAGCTTTCTTT. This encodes CASSQGENTEAFF.

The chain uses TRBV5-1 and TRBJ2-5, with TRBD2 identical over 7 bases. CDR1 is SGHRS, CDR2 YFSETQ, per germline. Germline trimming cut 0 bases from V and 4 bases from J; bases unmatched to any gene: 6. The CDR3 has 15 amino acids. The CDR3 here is CASSLGTRSRETQYF. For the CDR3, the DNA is TGCGCCAGCAGCTTGGGGACTAGATCGCGAGAGACCCAGTACTTC.

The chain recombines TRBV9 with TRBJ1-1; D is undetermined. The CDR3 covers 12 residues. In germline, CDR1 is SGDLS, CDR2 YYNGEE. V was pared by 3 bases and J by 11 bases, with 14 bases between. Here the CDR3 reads CASSGGTPRAFF. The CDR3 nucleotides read TGTGCCAGCAGCGGAGGAACGCCAAGGGCTTTCTTT.

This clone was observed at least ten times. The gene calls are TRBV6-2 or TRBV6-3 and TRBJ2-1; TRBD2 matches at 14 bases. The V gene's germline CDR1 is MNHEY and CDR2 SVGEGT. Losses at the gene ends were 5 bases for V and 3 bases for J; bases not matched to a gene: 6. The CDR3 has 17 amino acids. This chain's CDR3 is CASSGTSGSVLYNEQFF. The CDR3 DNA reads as TGTGCCAGCAGTGGGACTAGCGGGAGCGTCCTCTACAATGAGCAGTTCTTC.

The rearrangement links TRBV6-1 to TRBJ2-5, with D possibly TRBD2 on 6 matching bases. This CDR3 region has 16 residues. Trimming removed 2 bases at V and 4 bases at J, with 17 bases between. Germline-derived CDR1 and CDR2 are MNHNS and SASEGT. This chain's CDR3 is CASSEPGNGGGETQYF. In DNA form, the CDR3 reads TGTGCCAGCAGTGAACCCGGGAACGGGGGTGGAGAGACCCAGTACTTC.

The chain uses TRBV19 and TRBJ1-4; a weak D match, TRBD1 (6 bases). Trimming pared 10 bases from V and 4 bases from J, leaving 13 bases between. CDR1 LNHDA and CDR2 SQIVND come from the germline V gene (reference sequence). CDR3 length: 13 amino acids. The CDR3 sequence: CATRTAFNEKLFF. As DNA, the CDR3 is TGTGCCACAAGGACAGCCTTTAATGAAAAACTGTTTTTT. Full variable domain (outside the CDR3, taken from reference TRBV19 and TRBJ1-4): DGGITQSPKYLFRKEGQNVTLSCEQNLNHDAMYWYRQDPGQGLRLIYYSQIVNDFQKGDIAEGYSVSREKKESFPLTVTSAQKNPTAFYLCATRTAFNEKLFFGSGTQLSVL.